This passage covers 5 T cell receptor beta chains from one sample sequenced in a study of T cells in localized non-small cell lung cancer. This table comes from immunoSEQ multiplex PCR, and its TCRdb copy is limited to in-frame clones, with some not included. Altogether some 40,000 clones are present, over 85% being singletons, with the ten largest covering more than 5.5%. The sample here was peripheral blood, taken before any cancer treatment. The receptors shown here come from a female donor at least 60 years old with stage I lung adenocarcinoma.

The V call is TRBV11-3, the J call TRBJ2-2; the D gene could be TRBD1 or TRBD2 (5 bases each). The CDR3 is 15 residues long. V was cut by 9 bases and J by 4 bases, with 18 bases left in between. Germline V gene lookup returns CDR1 SGHNT and CDR2 YENEEA. The CDR3 loop reads CASRWGNEGTGELFF. The CDR3 nucleotides read TGTGCCAGTCGGTGGGGCAATGAGGGCACCGGGGAGCTGTTTTTT.

The chain joins TRBV10-1 to TRBJ1-1; D might be TRBD1 (6 bases). This CDR3 is built from 14 residues. Germline V gene lookup returns CDR1 WNHNN and CDR2 SYGVQD (reference sequence). The V end lost 3 bases, the J end lost 1 base, and 9 bases lay between the germline ends. The CDR3 region has the DNA TGCGCCAGCAGTGACGGACAGAGGAACACTGAAGCTTTCTTT. Protein product: CASSDGQRNTEAFF.

The chain recombines TRBV27 with TRBJ1-6; no definite D call. The CDR3 is 15 residues long. With 3 bases removed from V and 0 bases from J, the gap between germline ends came to 6 bases. In germline, CDR1 is MNHEY, CDR2 SMNVEV (reference sequence). Written as DNA, the CDR3 is TGTGCCAGCAGTTTCAGTTTCTCCTATAATTCACCCCTCCACTTT. It codes for CASSFSFSYNSPLHF.

This clone was observed a handful of times. The chain uses TRBV11-1 and TRBJ1-6; TRBD1 might be the D (6 bases). CDR1 is SGHAT and CDR2 is FQDESV in the germline V gene (reference sequence). Trimming removed 5 bases at V and 0 bases at J, with 11 bases between. The CDR3 spans 16 residues. The CDR3 sequence is CASSDLDSSYNSPLHF. The CDR3 nucleotides read TGTGCCAGCAGCGACTTGGACAGCTCCTATAATTCACCCCTCCACTTT.

Concerning this clone itself: Sequence at one end of the junction differs from germline and may be a read error. V and J are TRBV7-7 and TRBJ1-1; 7 bases align to TRBD1. Germline CDR1 reads SSHAT; CDR2 reads FNYEAQ (reference sequence). This CDR3 has 13 amino acids. As DNA, the CDR3 is TGTGCTAGCAGCCGACGACAGGGCACTGAAGCTTTCTTT. As protein: CASSRRQGTEAFF.